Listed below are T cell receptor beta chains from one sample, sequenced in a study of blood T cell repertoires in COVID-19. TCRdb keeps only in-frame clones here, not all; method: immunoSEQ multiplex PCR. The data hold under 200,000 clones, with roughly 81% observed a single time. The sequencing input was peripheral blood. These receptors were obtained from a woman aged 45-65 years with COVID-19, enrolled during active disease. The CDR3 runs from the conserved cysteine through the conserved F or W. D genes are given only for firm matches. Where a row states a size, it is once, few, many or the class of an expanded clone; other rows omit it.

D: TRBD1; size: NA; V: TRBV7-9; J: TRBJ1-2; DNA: TGTGCCAGCAGCCTGAAAGACAGGGCTAACTATGGCTACACCTTC; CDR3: CASSLKDRANYGYTF
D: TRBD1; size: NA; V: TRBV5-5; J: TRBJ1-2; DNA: TGTGCCAGCAGCTTTAACAGGGGCGATGTAGGAGGCTACACCTTC; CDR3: CASSFNRGDVGGYTF
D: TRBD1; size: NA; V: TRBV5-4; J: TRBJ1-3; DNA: TGTGCCAGCAGCATCAGGACAGGGGGATCGGACACCATATATTTT; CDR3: CASSIRTGGSDTIYF
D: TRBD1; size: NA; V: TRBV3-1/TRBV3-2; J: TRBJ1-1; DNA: TGTGCCAGCAGCCGCGGGACAGGGTCGGAAGCTTTCTTT; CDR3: CASSRGTGSEAFF
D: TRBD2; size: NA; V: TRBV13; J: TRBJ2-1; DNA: TGTGCCAGCAGTTTTCGAACTAGCGGCGATGAGCAGTTCTTC; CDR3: CASSFRTSGDEQFF
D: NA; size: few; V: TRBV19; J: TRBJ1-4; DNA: TGTGCCAGTACCCCAGGTTCCGTCAAGGAAAAACTGTTTTTT; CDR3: CASTPGSVKEKLFF
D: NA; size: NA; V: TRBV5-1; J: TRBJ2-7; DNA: TGCGCCAGCAGCTCCCCCGGTGCCTACGAGCAGTACTTC; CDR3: CASSSPGAYEQYF
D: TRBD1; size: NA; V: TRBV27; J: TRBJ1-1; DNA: TGTGCCAGCAGTTCAGGGGGACCTCCGGGGACTGAAGCTTTCTTT; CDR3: CASSSGGPPGTEAFF
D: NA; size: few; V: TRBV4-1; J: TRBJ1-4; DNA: TGCGCCAGCAGCCAAGATCGGAACAGGGCAAATGAAAAACTGTTTTTT; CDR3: CASSQDRNRANEKLFF
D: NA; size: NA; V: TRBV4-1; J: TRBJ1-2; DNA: TGCGCCAGCAGCCAAGATGGAGAAGGCCTACTCTATGGCTACACCTTC; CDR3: CASSQDGEGLLYGYTF
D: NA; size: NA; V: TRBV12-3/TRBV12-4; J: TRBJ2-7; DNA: TGTGCCAGCAGTCCCGCCTACGAGCAGTACTTC; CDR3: CASSPAYEQYF
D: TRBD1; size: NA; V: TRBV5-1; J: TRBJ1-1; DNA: TGCGCCAGCAGCTCTACAGGGGGGACTGAAGCTTTCTTT; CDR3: CASSSTGGTEAFF
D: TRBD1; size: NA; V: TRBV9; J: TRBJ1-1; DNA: TGTGCCAGCAGCGTATTTACGTGGGGTCAGGGGGCCTTGAACACTGAAGCTTTCTTT; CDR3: CASSVFTWGQGALNTEAFF
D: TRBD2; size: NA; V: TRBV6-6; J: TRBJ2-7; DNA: TGTGCCAGCAGTTACGATGGTAGCGGGTACGAGCAGTACTTC; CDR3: CASSYDGSGYEQYF
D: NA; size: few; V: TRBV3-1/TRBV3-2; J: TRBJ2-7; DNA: TGTGCCAGCAGCCGCGGCTCCTACGAGCAGTACTTC; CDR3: CASSRGSYEQYF
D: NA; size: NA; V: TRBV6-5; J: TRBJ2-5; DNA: TGTGCCAGCAGTTACTCGAGGCCTCAGGGGACCCAGTACTTC; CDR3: CASSYSRPQGTQYF
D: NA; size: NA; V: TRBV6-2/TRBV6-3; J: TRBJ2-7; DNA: TGTGCCAGCAGCCACACTCTAGCCGGGTACGAGCAGTACTTC; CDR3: CASSHTLAGYEQYF
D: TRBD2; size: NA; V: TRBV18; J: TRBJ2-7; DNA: TGTGCCAGCTCACCCGCGGGGGGGAGCTCCTACGAGCAGTACTTC; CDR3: CASSPAGGSSYEQYF
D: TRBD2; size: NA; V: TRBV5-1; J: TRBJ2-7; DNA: TGCGCCAGCAGCTTAGGACTAGCGGTTGCCTACGAGCAGTACTTC; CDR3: CASSLGLAVAYEQYF
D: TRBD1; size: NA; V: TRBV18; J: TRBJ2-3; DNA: TGTGCCAGCTCACCACCCTGGACAGGGGGGGATACGCAGTATTTT; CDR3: CASSPPWTGGDTQYF
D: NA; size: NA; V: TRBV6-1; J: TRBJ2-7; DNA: TGTGCCAGCAGTGAAGTAACAGACTACGAGCAGTACTTC; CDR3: CASSEVTDYEQYF
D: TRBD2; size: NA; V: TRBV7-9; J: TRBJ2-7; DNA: TGTGCCAGCACCACTGGAGCGGGGGGGCACGAGCAGTACTTC; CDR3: CASTTGAGGHEQYF
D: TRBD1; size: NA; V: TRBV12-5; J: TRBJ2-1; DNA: TGTGCTAGTGGTTTAATCTGGCAGGGGGTAGACAATGAGCAGTTCTTC; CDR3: CASGLIWQGVDNEQFF